This T cell receptor beta chain originates from a study of metastatic and nonmetastatic thyroid tumors. For the study at large: Repertoire data that came from the blood and tumor or nodule tissue of malignant and benign thyroid patients were compared. Study findings and constraints: It was reported that TCR beta diversity was significantly higher in malignant thyroid tumors than benign nodules, in blood and tumor.

No treatment had been given to any patient before thyroid surgery. In its sample, this clone ranks as medium-sized. The antigen is unknown. How the authors handled the data: In papillary thyroid cancer, a distant-metastasis classifier was built using CDR3 differences across clinicopathological groups. Via MiXCR, TCRdb re-called the PCR reads. TCRdb assigned the V and J calls; the authors' analysis was not used. The data hold 13,000 to 15,000 clones, with 29% observed a single time. This sequence originates from a female donor with papillary thyroid cancer or a benign thyroid nodule (not recorded which). Some clones in this sample may be carry-over from other donors' samples. The sample comprised blood.

The CDR3 DNA follows: TGTGCCAGCAGCTTAGGCCCACTACGGGCCCAGTACTTC. It specifies CASSLGPLRAQYF. The rearrangement links TRBV11-3 to TRBJ2-5, with D uncertain. In germline, CDR1 is SGHNT, CDR2 YENEEA. The CDR3 is 13 amino acids. V was pared by 1 base and J by 9 bases, with 12 bases between.